The T cell receptor (beta chain) under discussion was sequenced for a study of T cell repertoires in cytomegalovirus infection. At the level of the study: Signatures in public TCR beta sequences pointed to both CMV infection and matching HLA type.

General observations from the study: There were carriers of CMV plus the relevant HLA, and cumulative public TCR beta family frequency identified them. The ex vivo response was dominated by HLA-C-restricted CMV-specific TCR beta clonotypes.

Germline V CDR1 and CDR2: MNHEY, SVGEGT. The trim removed 5 bases at V and 3 bases at J, leaving 9 bases unmatched. There are 15 residues in the CDR3. Worth noting for this clonotype: The antigen is not known.

TCRdb ran MiXCR on the reads and lists one entry per CDR3 protein. The table shows roughly 730,000 distinct CDR3 sequences, with approximately 33% occurring only once. Sequenced here: cultured PBMCs, sampled from culture after CMV antigen stimulation. This chain uses TRBV6-2 or TRBV6-3 with TRBJ2-7; the match to TRBD2 covers 8 bases. This clonotype was sampled from a human donor in good health (CMV status not recorded). Some clones in this sample may be carry-over from other donors' samples. CDR3 loop: CASSGGAGAFYEQYF. The CDR3, as DNA: TGTGCCAGCAGTGGTGGAGCGGGAGCGTTCTACGAGCAGTACTTC.